These 10 T cell receptor beta chains were all obtained from the same sample, sequenced in a study of T cells after yellow fever vaccination. Using its own MiXCR run on the 5' RACE reads, TCRdb lists one record per CDR3 protein. The sample yields some 500,000 distinct CDR3 sequences, approximately 12% seen once. The sample here was PBMCs, taken on the day of the yellow fever booster vaccination. These receptors were obtained from a man under 40 who received the YFV17D yellow fever vaccine.

The chain employs TRBV5-4 and TRBJ2-1; 16 bases agree with TRBD2. Per germline, CDR1 SGHNT and CDR2 YYREEE (reference sequence). This CDR3 is 16 amino acids long. V shed 4 bases and J 9 bases; nucleotides not matched to a gene: 7. The CDR3 nucleotides are TGTGCCAGCAGCCCGGGACTAGCGGGAGGGCCCGGTGAGCAGTTCTTC. Protein product: CASSPGLAGGPGEQFF.

The chain is built from TRBV5-4 and TRBJ2-2; 14 bases map to TRBD2. Trimming removed 2 bases from V and 7 bases from J; junction bases left unmatched: 4. Germline lookup yields CDR1 SGHNT and CDR2 YYREEE (reference sequence). This CDR3 spans 16 amino acids. Here the CDR3 reads CASSLMTSGRVGELFF. The DNA of the CDR3 is TGTGCCAGCAGCTTAATGACTAGCGGGAGGGTCGGGGAGCTGTTTTTT.

CDR3 DNA sequence: TGTGCCAGCAGTACGGCGTTGGCTCGAGGCTACAATGAGCAGTTCTTC. Its translation is CASSTALARGYNEQFF. The genes are TRBV7-9 and TRBJ2-1, with no clear D. Trimming took off 6 bases at V and 3 bases at J, with 18 bases between the two ends. Germline V gene sequence: CDR1 SEHNR, CDR2 FQNEAQ (reference sequence). This CDR3 is built from 16 residues.

This clonotype was counted only a few times. This rearrangement joins TRBV19 to TRBJ2-1; a weak D match, TRBD1 (5 bases). The V end was cut by 3 bases, the J end by 9 bases, with 15 bases between. This CDR3 spans 14 amino acids. Germline-derived CDR1 and CDR2 are LNHDA and SQIVND (reference sequence). CDR3 in amino acids: CASSMQGRISEQFF. CDR3 nucleotides: TGTGCCAGTAGTATGCAGGGTCGGATCTCTGAGCAGTTCTTC.

This clonotype came up a few times. In DNA form, the CDR3 reads TGTGCCAGCAGCTTAGCGCGGGGGACATACTCCTACGAGCAGTACTTC. Protein: CASSLARGTYSYEQYF. The chain employs TRBV7-2 and TRBJ2-7; D is perhaps TRBD2 (7 bases). Germline lookup yields CDR1 SGHTA and CDR2 FQGNSA. CDR3 length: 16 amino acids. The V and J ends lost 0 bases and 0 bases respectively, with 12 bases between them.

There are a few counts of this clonotype. This sequence joins TRBV12-3 or TRBV12-4 and TRBJ1-4; D possibly corresponds to TRBD1 (5 bases). This CDR3 is built from 13 residues. Trimming pared 6 bases from V and 10 bases from J, leaving 15 bases between. The CDR3 region is CASSLKGPLKLFF. CDR3 DNA: TGTGCCAGCAGCCTAAAGGGACCTCTAAAACTGTTTTTT.

This clonotype has at least ten counts. The chain joins TRBV7-8 to TRBJ2-7; TRBD2 might be the D (5 bases). V was pared by 3 bases and J by 7 bases, with 16 bases between. Germline V gives CDR1 SGHVS, CDR2 FQNEAQ. This CDR3 contains 14 residues. The CDR3: CASSLGSRDREQYF. The CDR3 nucleotides are TGTGCCAGCAGCTTGGGGAGTAGGGATCGGGAGCAGTACTTC.

The chain couples TRBV12-3 or TRBV12-4 to TRBJ2-5, with 7 bases identical to TRBD2. The V gene end was trimmed by 3 bases and the J gene end by 5 bases; junction bases not matched to a gene: 12. This CDR3 has 16 residues. The CDR3 loop reads CASSFVLPGGSETQYF. CDR3 sequence (DNA): TGTGCCAGCAGTTTCGTCCTACCGGGAGGTTCTGAGACCCAGTACTTC.

The V call is TRBV4-2, the J call TRBJ1-3; TRBD1 matches at 9 bases. V shed 1 base and J 2 bases; nucleotides not matched to a gene: 3. This CDR3 is built from 16 residues. Germline V gene lookup returns CDR1 LGHNA and CDR2 YNFKEQ. For the CDR3, the DNA is TGTGCCAGCAGCCAAGCCGGGACAGGGACTGGAAACACCATATATTTT. This translates into CASSQAGTGTGNTIYF.

The V gene is TRBV6-1, the J gene TRBJ2-1; D not certain. This CDR3 is 14 amino acids long. CDR1 and CDR2 from the germline V gene are MNHNS and SASEGT. V lost 6 bases and J 5 bases, leaving 14 bases between the germline ends. In DNA, the CDR3 is TGTGCCAGCAGCCCCGGCGGTTCGAACAATGAGCAGTTCTTC. This translates into CASSPGGSNNEQFF.